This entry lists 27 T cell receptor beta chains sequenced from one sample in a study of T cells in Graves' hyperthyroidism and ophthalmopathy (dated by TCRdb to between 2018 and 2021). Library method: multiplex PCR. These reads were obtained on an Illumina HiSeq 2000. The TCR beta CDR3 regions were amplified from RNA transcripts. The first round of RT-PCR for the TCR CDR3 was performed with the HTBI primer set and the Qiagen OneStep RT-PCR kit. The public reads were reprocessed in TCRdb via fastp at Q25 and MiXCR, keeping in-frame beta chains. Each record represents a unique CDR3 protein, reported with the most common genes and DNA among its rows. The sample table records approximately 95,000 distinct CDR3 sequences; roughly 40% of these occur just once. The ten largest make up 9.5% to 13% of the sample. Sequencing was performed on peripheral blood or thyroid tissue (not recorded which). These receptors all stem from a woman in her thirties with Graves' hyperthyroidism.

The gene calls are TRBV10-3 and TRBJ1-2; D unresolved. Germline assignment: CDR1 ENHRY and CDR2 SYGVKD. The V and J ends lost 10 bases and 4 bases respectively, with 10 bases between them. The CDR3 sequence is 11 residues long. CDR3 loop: CATTQAYGYTF. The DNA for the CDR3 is TGTGCCACTACTCAGGCCTATGGCTACACCTTC.

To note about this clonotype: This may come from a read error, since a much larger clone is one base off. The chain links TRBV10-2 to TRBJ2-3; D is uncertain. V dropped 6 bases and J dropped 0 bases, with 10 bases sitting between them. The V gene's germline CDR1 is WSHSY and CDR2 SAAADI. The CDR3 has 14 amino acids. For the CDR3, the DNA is TGCGCCAGCAGCCAAGATCCGAGCACAGATACGCAGTATTTT. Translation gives CASSQDPSTDTQYF.

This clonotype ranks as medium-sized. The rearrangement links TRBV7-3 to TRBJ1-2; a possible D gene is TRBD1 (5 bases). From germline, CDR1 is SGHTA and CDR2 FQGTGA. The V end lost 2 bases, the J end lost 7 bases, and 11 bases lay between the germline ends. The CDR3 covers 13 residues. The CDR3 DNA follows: TGTGCCAGCAGCTTAGCCAGGGACCGTGGCTACACCTTC. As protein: CASSLARDRGYTF.

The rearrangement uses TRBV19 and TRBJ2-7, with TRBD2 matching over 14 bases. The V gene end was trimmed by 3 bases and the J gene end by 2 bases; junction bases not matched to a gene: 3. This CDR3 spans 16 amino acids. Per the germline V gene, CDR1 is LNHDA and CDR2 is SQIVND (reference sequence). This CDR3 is CASSMGTSGSPYEQYF. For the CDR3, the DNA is TGTGCCAGTAGTATGGGGACTAGCGGGAGCCCCTACGAGCAGTACTTC.

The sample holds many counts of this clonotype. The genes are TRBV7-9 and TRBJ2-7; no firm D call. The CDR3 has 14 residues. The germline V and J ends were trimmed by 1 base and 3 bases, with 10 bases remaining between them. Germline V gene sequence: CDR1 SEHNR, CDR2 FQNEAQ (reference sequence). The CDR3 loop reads CASSLGPRSYEQYF. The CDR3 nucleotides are TGTGCCAGCAGCTTAGGCCCACGCAGCTACGAGCAGTACTTC.

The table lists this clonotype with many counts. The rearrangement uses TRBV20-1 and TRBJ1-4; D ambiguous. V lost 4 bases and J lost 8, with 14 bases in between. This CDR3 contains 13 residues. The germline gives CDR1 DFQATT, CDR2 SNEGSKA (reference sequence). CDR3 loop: CSATDPRKEKLFF. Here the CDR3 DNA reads TGCAGTGCTACAGACCCGAGGAAGGAAAAACTGTTTTTT.

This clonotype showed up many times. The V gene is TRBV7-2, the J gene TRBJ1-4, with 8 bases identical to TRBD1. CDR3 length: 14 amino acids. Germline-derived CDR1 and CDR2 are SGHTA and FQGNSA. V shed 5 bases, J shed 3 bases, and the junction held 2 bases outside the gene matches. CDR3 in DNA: TGTGCCAGCAGCCCGACAGGGGCTAATGAAAAACTGTTTTTT. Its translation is CASSPTGANEKLFF.

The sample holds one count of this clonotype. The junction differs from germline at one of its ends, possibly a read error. Written as DNA, the CDR3 is TGTGCCAGCAGCTTAGCGCGGGGGGAACACCGGGGAGCTGTTTTT. Protein sequence: CASSLARGEHRGAVF. The J gene is TRBJ2-2, the V gene TRBV7-9, with 8 bases aligning to TRBD2. CDR1 SEHNR and CDR2 FQNEAQ come from the germline V gene (reference sequence). CDR3 length: 15 amino acids.

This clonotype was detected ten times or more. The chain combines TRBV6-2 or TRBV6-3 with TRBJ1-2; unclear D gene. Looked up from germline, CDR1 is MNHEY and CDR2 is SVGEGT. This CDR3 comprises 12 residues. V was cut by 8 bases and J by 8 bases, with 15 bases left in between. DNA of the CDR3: TGTGCCAGCCTAGGATGGGAAACAGGCTACACCTTC. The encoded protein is CASLGWETGYTF.

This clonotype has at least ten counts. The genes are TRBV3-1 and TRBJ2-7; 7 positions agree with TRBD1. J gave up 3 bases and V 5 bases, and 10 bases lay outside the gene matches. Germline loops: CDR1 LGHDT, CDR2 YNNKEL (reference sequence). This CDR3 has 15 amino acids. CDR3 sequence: CASSGTWTGDYEQYF. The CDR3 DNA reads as TGTGCCAGCAGCGGAACATGGACAGGAGACTACGAGCAGTACTTC.

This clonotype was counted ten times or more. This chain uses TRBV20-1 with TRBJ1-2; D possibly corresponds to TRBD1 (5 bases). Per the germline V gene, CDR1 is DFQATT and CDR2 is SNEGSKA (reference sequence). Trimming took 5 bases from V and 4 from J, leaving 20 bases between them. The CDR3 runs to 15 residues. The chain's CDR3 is CSAPHWAGLAYGYTF. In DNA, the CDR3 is TGCAGTGCTCCCCATTGGGCGGGACTGGCCTATGGCTACACCTTC.

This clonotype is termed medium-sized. CDR3 nucleotides: TGTGCCAGCAGTGAAGGTGGTAGGGACAGGGGTTTTGGCTACACCTTC. It is translated as CASSEGGRDRGFGYTF. V gene TRBV2 combines with J gene TRBJ1-2, with 10 bases aligning to TRBD1. The CDR3 has 16 residues. In germline, CDR1 is SNHLY, CDR2 FYNNEI. With V trimmed by 1 base and J by 7 bases, 9 bases remained unmatched.

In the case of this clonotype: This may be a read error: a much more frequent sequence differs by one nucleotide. The CDR3 reads CAISDGITISGRDQETQYF. Written as DNA, the CDR3 is TGTGCCATCAGTGACGGGATAACCATTAGCGGGAGGGACCAAGAGACCCAGTACTTC. The chain combines TRBV10-3 with TRBJ2-5, with TRBD2 matching 11 bases. Germline-derived CDR1 and CDR2 are ENHRY and SYGVKD. Trimming at V came to 3 bases and at J to 0 bases, leaving 12 bases not matched to a gene. The length of the CDR3 is 19 residues.

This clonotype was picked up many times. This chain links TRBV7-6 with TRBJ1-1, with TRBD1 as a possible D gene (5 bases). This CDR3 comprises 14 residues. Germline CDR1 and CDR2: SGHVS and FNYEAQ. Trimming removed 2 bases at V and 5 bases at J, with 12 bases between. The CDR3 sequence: CASSLFGAGTEAFF. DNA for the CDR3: TGTGCCAGCAGCTTATTCGGGGCCGGGACTGAAGCTTTCTTT. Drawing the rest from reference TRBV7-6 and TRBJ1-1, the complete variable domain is GAGVSQSPRYKVTKRGQDVALRCDPISGHVSLYWYRQALGQGPEFLTYFNYEAQQDKSGLPNDRFSAERPEGSISTLTIQRTEQRDSAMYRCASSLFGAGTEAFFGQGTRLTVV.

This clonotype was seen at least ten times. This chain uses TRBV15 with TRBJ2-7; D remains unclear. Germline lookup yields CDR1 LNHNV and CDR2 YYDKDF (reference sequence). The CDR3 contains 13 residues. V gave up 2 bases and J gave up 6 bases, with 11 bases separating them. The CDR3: CATSRTKPGEQYF. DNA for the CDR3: TGTGCCACCAGCAGAACAAAACCGGGCGAGCAGTACTTC.

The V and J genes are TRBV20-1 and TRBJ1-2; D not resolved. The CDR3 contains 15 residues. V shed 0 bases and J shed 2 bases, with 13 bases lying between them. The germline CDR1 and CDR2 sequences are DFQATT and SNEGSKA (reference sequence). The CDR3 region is CSARDNPQGNYGYTF. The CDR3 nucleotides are TGCAGTGCTAGAGATAATCCGCAAGGGAACTATGGCTACACCTTC.

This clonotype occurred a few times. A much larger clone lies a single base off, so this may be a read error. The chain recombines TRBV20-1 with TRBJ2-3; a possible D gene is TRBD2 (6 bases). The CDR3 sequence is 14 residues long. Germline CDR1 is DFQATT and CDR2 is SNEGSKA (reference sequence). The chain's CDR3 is CGAGRRGDADTQYF. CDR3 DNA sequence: TGCGGTGCCGGTCGGAGGGGAGACGCAGATACGCAGTATTTT.

Written as DNA, the CDR3 is TGCAGTGCTAGCCCGGGACAGGGAGTCTACGAGCAGTACTTC. Protein: CSASPGQGVYEQYF. The gene calls are TRBV20-1 and TRBJ2-7; 9 bases line up with TRBD1. This CDR3 has 14 residues. Germline V lookup: CDR1 DFQATT, CDR2 SNEGSKA (reference sequence). Trimming at V came to 3 bases and at J to 3 bases, leaving 6 bases not matched to a gene.

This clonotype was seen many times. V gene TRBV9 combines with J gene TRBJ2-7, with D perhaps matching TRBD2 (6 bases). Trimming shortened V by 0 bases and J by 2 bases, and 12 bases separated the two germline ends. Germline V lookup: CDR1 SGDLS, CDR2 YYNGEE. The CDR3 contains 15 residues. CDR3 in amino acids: CASSVAGEQPYEQYF. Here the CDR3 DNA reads TGTGCCAGCAGCGTAGCGGGAGAGCAGCCCTACGAGCAGTACTTC.

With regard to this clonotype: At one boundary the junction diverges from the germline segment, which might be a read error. The CDR3 region is CASSSKTGGDTEAF. The DNA for the CDR3 is TGTGCCAGCAGCTCGAAAACAGGGGGAGACACTGAAGCTTTC. The chain is built from TRBV9 and TRBJ2-6; 8 nucleotides align to TRBD1. The CDR3 runs 14 residues. CDR1 SGDLS and CDR2 YYNGEE come from the germline V gene.

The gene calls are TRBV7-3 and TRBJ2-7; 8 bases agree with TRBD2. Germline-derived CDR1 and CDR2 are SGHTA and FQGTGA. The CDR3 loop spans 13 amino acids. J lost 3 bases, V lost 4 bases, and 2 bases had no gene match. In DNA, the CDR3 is TGTGCCAGCAGCTCCGGGGGGGGCTACGAGCAGTACTTC. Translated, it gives CASSSGGGYEQYF.

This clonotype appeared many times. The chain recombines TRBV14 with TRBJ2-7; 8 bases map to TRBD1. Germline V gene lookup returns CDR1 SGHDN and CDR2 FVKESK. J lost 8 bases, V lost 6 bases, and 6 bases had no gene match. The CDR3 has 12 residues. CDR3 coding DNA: TGTGCCAGCAGTTTGGACAGGGTGAAGCAGTACTTC. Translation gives CASSLDRVKQYF.

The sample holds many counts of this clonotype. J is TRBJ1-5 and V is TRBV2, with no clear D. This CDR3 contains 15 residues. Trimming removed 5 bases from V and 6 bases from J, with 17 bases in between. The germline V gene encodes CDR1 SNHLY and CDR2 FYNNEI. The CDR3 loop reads CASSPPPSFGQPQHF. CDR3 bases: TGTGCCAGCAGTCCCCCCCCCAGTTTTGGTCAGCCCCAGCATTTT.

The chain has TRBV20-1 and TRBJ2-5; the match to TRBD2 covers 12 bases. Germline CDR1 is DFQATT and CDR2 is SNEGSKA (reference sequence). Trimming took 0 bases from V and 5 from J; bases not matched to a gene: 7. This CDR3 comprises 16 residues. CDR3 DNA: TGCAGTGCTAGAGATATGACTAGCGGGAGTGGTGAGACCCAGTACTTC. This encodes CSARDMTSGSGETQYF.

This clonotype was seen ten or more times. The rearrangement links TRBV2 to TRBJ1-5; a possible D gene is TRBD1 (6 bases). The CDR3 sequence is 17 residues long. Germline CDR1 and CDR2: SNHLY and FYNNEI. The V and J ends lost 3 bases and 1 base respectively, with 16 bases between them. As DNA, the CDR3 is TGTGCCAGCAGTGACCCCAAAGGGGGGCAAAGCAATCAGCCCCAGCATTTT. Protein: CASSDPKGGQSNQPQHF.

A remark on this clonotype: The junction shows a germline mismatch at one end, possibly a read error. CDR3 region: CAGSLAGQGNSPLHF. DNA for the CDR3: TGTGCCGGCAGCTTAGCGGGACAGGGCAATTCACCCCTCCACTTT. The V and J genes are TRBV7-9 and TRBJ1-6, with 9 nucleotides matching TRBD1. Germline V CDR1 and CDR2: SEHNR, FQNEAQ (reference sequence). The length of the CDR3 is 15 residues.

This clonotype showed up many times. CDR3 in DNA: TGTGCCAGCAGTGAAAACTCCTACGAGCAGTACTTC. Translated, it gives CASSENSYEQYF. The rearrangement joins TRBV6-5 to TRBJ2-7; D not certain. The CDR3 consists of 12 residues. V was trimmed by 5 bases and J by 0 bases, leaving 5 bases between them. From germline, CDR1 is MNHEY and CDR2 SVGAGI.